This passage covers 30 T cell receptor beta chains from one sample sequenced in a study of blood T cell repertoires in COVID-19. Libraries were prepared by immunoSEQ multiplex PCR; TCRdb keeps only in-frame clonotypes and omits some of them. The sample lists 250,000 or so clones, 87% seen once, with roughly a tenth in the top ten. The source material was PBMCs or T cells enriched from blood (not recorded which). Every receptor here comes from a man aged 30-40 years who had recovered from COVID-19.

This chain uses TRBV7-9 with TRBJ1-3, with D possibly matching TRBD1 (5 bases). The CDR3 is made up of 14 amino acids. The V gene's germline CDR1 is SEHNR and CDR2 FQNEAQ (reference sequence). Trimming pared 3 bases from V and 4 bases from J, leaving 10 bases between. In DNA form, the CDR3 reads TGTGCCAGCAGCTTGGGGGAGGCCGGAAACACCATATATTTT. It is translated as CASSLGEAGNTIYF.

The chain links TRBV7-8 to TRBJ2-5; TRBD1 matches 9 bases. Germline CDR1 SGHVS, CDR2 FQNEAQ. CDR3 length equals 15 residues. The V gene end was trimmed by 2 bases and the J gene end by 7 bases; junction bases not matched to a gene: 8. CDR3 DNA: TGTGCCAGCAGCTTATGGGACAGGGAAACTGGGACCCAGTACTTC. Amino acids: CASSLWDRETGTQYF.

CDR3 protein: CASSPTPGRPREQYF. In DNA form, the CDR3 reads TGTGCCAGCAGCCCAACCCCGGGAAGGCCCAGGGAGCAGTACTTC. J is TRBJ2-7 and V is TRBV4-2; possibly TRBD2 for D (5 bases). The V end was cut by 4 bases, the J end by 7 bases, with 20 bases between. The CDR3 runs to 15 residues. Looked up from germline, CDR1 is LGHNA and CDR2 is YNFKEQ.

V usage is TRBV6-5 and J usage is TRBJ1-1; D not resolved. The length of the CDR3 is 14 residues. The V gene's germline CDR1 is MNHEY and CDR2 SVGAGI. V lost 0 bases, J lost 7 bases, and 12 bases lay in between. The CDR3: CASSYSSSGDEAFF. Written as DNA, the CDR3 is TGTGCCAGCAGTTACTCGAGTTCCGGGGATGAAGCTTTCTTT.

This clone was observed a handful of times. CDR3 DNA sequence: TGTGCCAGCAGCCAGGCGTTCGGGGTTTGGACTGAAGCTTTCTTT. This gives the protein CASSQAFGVWTEAFF. The V and J genes are TRBV3-1 (or the pseudogene TRBV3-2) and TRBJ1-1; D is ambiguous. The CDR3 sequence is 15 residues long. V was shortened by 3 bases and J by 5 bases, with 16 bases between the two germline ends. Germline V gene lookup returns CDR1 LGHDT and CDR2 YNNKEL (reference sequence).

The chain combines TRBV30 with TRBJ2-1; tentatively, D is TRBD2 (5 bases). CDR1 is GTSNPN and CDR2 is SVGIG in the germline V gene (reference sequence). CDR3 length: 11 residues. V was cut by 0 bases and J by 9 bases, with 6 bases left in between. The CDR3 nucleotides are TGTGCCTGGAGTGTACGGGGTGAGCAGTTCTTC. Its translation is CAWSVRGEQFF.

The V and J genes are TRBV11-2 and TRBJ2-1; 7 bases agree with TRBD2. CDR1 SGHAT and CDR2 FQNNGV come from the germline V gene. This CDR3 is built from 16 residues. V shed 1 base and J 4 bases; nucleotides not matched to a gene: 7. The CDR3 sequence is CASSLGWLAEYNEQFF. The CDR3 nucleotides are TGTGCCAGCAGCTTAGGTTGGCTAGCGGAGTACAATGAGCAGTTCTTC.

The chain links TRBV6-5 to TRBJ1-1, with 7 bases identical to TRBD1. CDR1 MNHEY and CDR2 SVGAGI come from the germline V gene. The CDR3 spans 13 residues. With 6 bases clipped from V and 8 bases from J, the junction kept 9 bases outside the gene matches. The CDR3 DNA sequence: TGTGCCAGCAGCTTGGGACAGACCCTAGAAGCTTTCTTT. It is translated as CASSLGQTLEAFF.

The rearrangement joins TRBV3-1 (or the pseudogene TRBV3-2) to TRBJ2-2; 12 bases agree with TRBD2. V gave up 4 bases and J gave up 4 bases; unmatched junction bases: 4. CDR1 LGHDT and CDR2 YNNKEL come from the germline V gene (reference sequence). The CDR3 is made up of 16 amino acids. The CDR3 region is CASSPPGLAGTGELFF. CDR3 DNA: TGTGCCAGCAGCCCCCCGGGACTAGCGGGCACCGGGGAGCTGTTTTTT.

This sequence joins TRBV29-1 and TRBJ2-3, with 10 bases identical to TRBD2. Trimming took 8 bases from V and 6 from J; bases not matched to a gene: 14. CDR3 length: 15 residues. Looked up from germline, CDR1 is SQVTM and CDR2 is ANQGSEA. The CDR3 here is CSSTILAGAVDTQYF. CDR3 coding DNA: TGCAGCTCAACGATCCTAGCGGGAGCTGTGGATACGCAGTATTTT.

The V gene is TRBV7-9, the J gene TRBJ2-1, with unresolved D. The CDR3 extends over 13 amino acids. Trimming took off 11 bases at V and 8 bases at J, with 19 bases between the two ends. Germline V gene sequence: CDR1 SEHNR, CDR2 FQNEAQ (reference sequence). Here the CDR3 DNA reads TGTGCCGTTACGGTGTTATTCCGGGATGAGCAGTTCTTC. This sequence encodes CAVTVLFRDEQFF.

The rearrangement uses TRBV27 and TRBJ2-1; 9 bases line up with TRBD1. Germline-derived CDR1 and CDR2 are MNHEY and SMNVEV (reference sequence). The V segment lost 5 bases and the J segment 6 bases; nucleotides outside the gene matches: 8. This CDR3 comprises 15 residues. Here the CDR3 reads CASSLGQGWRNEQFF. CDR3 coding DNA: TGTGCCAGCAGTCTCGGACAGGGGTGGCGCAATGAGCAGTTCTTC.

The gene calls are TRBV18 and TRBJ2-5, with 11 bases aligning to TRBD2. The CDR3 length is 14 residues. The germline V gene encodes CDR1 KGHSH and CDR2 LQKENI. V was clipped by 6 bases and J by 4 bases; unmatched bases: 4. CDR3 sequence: CASSLAGGRETQYF. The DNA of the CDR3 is TGTGCCAGCTCCCTAGCGGGGGGTCGAGAGACCCAGTACTTC.

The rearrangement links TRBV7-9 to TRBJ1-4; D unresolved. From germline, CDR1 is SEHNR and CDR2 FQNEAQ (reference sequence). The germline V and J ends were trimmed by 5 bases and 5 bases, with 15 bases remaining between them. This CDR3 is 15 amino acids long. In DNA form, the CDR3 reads TGTGCCAGCAGCCAGCACACCGACACCAATGAAAAACTGTTTTTT. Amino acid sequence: CASSQHTDTNEKLFF. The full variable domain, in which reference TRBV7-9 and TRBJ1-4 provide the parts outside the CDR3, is DTGVSQNPRHKITKRGQNVTFRCDPISEHNRLYWYRQTLGQGPEFLTYFQNEAQLEKSRLLSDRFSAERPKGSFSTLEIQRTEQGDSAMYLCASSQHTDTNEKLFFGSGTQLSVL.

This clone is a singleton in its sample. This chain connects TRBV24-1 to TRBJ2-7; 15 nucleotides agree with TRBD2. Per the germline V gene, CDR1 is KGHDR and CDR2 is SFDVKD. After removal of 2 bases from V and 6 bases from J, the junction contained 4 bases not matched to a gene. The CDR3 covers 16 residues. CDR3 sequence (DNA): TGTGCCACCAGTGATTCGGGACTAGCGGGAGGATCCGAGCAGTACTTC. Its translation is CATSDSGLAGGSEQYF.

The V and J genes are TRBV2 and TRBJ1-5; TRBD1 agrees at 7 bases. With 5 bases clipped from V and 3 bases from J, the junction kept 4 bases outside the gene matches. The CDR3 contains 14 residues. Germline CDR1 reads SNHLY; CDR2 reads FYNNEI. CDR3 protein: CASSRQGFNQPQHF. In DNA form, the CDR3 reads TGTGCCAGCAGTCGACAGGGTTTCAATCAGCCCCAGCATTTT.

CDR3 loop: CASRETSGQWETQYF. CDR3 in DNA: TGTGCCAGCAGGGAGACTAGCGGGCAATGGGAGACCCAGTACTTC. This chain links TRBV27 with TRBJ2-5; TRBD2 agrees at 10 bases. The J segment lost 5 bases and the V segment lost 6 bases, leaving 9 bases of the junction unmatched. CDR3 length equals 15 residues. Germline V gene lookup returns CDR1 MNHEY and CDR2 SMNVEV (reference sequence).

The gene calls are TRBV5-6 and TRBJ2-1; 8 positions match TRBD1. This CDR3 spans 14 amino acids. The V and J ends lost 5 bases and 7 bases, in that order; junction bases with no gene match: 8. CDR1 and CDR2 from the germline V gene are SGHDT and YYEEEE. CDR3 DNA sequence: TGTGCCAGCAGACCCCAGGGGGCTTGGAATGAGCAGTTCTTC. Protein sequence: CASRPQGAWNEQFF.

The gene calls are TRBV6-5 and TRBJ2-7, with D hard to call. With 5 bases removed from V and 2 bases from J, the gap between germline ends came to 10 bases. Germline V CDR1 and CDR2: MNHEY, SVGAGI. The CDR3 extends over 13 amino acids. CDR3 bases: TGTGCCAGCAGTCAGGAACGTCCCTACGAGCAGTACTTC. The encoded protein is CASSQERPYEQYF.

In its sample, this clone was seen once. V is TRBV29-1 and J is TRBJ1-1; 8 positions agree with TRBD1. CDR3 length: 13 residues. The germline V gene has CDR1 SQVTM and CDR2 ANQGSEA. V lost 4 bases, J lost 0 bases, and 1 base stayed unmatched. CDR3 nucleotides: TGCAGCGTTGGACAGGGGTTGAACACTGAAGCTTTCTTT. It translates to CSVGQGLNTEAFF.

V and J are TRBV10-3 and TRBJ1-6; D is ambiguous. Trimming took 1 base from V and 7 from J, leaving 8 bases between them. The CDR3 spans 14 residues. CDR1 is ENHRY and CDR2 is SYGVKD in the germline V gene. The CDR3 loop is CAISELEGNSPLHF. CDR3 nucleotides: TGTGCCATCAGTGAGTTGGAGGGAAATTCACCCCTCCACTTT.

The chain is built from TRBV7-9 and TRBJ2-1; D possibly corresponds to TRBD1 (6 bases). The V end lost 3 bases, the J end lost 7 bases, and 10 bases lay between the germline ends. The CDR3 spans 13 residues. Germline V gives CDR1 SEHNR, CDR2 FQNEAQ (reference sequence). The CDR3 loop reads CASSFDRLNEQFF. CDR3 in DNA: TGTGCCAGCAGCTTTGACAGGCTAAATGAGCAGTTCTTC.

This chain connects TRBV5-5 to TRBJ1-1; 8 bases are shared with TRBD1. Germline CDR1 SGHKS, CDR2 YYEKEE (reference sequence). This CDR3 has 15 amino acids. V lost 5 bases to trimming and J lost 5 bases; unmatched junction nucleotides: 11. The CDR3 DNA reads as TGTGCCAGCAGAAATACACAGGGGGGGTTAACTGAAGCTTTCTTT. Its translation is CASRNTQGGLTEAFF.

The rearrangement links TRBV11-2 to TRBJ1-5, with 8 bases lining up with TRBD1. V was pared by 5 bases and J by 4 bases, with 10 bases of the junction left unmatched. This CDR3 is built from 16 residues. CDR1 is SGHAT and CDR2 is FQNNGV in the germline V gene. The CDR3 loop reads CASSLSRDRRNQPQHF. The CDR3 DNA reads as TGTGCCAGCAGCCTCTCCCGGGACAGGAGAAATCAGCCCCAGCATTTT.

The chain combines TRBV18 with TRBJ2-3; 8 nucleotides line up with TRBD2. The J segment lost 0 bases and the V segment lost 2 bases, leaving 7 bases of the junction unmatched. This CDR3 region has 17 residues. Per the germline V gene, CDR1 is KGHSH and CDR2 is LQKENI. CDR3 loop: CASSPWGLAGSTDTQYF. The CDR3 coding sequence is TGTGCCAGCTCACCATGGGGGTTAGCGGGGAGCACAGATACGCAGTATTTT. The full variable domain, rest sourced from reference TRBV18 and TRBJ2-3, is NAGVMQNPRHLVRRRGQEARLRCSPMKGHSHVYWYRQLPEEGLKFMVYLQKENIIDESGMPKERFSAEFPKEGPSILRIQQVVRGDSAAYFCASSPWGLAGSTDTQYFGPGTRLTVL.

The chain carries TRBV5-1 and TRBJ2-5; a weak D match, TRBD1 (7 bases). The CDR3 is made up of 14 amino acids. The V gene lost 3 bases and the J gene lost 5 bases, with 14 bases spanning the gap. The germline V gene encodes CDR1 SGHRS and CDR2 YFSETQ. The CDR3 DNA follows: TGCGCCAGCAGCTCCAGGGGGGCCGGCGAGACCCAGTACTTC. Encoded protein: CASSSRGAGETQYF.

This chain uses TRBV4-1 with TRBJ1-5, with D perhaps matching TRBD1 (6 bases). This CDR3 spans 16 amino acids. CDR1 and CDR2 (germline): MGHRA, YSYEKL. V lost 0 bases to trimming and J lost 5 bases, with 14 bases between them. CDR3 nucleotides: TGCGCCAGCAGCCAAGACCCCGGACAGCGATATCAGCCCCAGCATTTT. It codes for CASSQDPGQRYQPQHF.

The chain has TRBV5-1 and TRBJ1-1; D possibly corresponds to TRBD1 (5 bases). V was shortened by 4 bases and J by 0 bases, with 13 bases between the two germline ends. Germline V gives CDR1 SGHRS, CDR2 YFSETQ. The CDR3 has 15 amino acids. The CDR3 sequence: CASSTSTAMNTEAFF. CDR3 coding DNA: TGCGCCAGCAGCACTTCGACAGCCATGAACACTGAAGCTTTCTTT.

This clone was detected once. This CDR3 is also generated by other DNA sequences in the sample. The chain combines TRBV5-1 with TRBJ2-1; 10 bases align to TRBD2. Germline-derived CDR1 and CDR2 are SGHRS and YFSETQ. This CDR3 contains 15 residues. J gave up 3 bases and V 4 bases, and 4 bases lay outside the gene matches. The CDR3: CASSPSSGGYNEQFF. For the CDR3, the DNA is TGCGCCAGCAGCCCCTCTAGCGGGGGCTACAATGAGCAGTTCTTC. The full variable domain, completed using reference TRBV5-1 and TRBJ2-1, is KAGVTQTPRYLIKTRGQQVTLSCSPISGHRSVSWYQQTPGQGLQFLFEYFSETQRNKGNFPGRFSGRQFSNSRSEMNVSTLELGDSALYLCASSPSSGGYNEQFFGPGTRLTVL.

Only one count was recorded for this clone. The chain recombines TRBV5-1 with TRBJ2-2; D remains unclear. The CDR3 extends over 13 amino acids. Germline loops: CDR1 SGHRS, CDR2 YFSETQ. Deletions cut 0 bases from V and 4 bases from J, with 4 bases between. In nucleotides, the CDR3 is TGCGCCAGCAGCTTGGTCCTCACCGGGGAGCTGTTTTTT. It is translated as CASSLVLTGELFF. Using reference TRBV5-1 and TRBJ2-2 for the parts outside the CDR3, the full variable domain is KAGVTQTPRYLIKTRGQQVTLSCSPISGHRSVSWYQQTPGQGLQFLFEYFSETQRNKGNFPGRFSGRQFSNSRSEMNVSTLELGDSALYLCASSLVLTGELFFGEGSRLTVL.